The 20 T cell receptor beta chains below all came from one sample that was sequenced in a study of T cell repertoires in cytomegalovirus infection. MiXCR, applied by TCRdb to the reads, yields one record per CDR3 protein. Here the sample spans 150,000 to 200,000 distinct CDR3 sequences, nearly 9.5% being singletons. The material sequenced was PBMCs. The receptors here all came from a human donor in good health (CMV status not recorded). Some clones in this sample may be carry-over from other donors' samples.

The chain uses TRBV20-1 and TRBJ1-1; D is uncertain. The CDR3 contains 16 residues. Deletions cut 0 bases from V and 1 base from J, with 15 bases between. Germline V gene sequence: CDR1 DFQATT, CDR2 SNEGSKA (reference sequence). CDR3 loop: CSARDLMVLPNTEAFF. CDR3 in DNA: TGCAGTGCTAGAGATCTGATGGTACTGCCGAACACTGAAGCTTTCTTT.

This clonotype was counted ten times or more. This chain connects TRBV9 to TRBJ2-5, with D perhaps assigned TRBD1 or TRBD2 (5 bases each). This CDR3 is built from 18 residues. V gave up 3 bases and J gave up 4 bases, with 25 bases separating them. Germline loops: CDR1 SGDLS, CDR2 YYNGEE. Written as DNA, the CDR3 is TGTGCCAGCAGCGCGCCCCTCGGGGCGGCAACCTCCAGAGAGACCCAGTACTTC. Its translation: CASSAPLGAATSRETQYF.

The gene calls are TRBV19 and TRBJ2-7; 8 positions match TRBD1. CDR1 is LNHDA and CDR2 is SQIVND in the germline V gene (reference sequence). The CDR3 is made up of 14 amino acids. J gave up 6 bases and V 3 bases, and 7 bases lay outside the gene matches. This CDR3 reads CASSIQGARGEQYF. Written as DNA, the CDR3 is TGTGCCAGTAGTATCCAGGGGGCGCGGGGCGAGCAGTACTTC.

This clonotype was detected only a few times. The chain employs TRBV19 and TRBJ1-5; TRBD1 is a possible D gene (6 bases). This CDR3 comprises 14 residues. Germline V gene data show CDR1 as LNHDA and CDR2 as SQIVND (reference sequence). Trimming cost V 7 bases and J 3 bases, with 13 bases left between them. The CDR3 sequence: CASTVRGINQPQHF. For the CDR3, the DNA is TGTGCCAGTACGGTGAGGGGGATCAATCAGCCCCAGCATTTT.

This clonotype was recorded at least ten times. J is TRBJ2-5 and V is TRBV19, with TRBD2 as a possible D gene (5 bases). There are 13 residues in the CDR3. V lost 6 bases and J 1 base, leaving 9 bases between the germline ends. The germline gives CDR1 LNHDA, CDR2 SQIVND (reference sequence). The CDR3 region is CASRGGIQETQYF. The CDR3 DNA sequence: TGTGCCAGTAGAGGAGGAATCCAAGAGACCCAGTACTTC.

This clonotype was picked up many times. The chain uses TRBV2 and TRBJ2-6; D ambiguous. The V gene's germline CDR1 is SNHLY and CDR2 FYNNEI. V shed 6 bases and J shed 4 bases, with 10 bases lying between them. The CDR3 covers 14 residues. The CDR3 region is CASSHPSGANVLTF. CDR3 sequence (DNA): TGTGCCAGCAGCCACCCTTCGGGGGCCAACGTCCTGACTTTC.

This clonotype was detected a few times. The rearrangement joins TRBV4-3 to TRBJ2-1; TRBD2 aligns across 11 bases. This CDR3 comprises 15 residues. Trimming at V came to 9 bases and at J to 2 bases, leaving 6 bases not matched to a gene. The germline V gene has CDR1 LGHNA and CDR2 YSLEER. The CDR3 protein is CASGPTSGAYNEQFF. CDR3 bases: TGCGCCAGTGGGCCGACTAGCGGGGCCTACAATGAGCAGTTCTTC.

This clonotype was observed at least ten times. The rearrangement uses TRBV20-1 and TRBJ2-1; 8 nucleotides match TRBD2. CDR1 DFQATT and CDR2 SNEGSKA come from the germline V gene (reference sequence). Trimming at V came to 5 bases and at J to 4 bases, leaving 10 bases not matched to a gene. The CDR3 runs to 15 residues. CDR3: CSAGPLAGSYNEQFF. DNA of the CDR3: TGCAGTGCTGGACCTTTAGCGGGGAGTTACAATGAGCAGTTCTTC.

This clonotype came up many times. In nucleotides, the CDR3 is TGTGCCAGCAGCTTAGCCTCAGCAAGCTCTGGAAACACCATATATTTT. Translated, it gives CASSLASASSGNTIYF. This chain uses TRBV7-8 with TRBJ1-3; D gene unclear. This CDR3 spans 16 amino acids. Trimming cost V 0 bases and J 0 bases, with 9 bases left between them. CDR1 SGHVS and CDR2 FQNEAQ come from the germline V gene.

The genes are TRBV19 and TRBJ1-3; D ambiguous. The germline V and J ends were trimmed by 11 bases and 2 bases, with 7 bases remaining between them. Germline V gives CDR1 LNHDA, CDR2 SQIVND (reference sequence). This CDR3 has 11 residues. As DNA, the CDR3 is TGTGCCGGAAGGACTGGAAACACCATATATTTT. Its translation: CAGRTGNTIYF.

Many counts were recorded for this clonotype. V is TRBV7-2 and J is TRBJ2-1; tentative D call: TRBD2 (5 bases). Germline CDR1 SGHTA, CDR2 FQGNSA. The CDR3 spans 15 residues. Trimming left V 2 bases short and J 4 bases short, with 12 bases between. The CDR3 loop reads CASSLTRGHYNEQFF. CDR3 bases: TGTGCCAGCAGCTTAACTAGAGGGCATTACAATGAGCAGTTCTTC.

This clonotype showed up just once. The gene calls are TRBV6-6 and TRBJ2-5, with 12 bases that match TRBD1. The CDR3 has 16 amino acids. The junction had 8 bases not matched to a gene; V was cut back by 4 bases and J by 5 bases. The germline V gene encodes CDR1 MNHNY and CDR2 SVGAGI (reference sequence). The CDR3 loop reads CASSFRDRGREETQYF. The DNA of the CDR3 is TGTGCCAGCAGTTTCCGGGACAGGGGGCGCGAGGAGACCCAGTACTTC.

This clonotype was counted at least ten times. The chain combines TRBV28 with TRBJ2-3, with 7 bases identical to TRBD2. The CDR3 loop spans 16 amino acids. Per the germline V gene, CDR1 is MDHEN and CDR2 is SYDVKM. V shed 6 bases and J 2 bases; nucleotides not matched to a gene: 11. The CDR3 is CASRRSGRAFTDTQYF. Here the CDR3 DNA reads TGTGCCAGCAGGAGGAGTGGGAGGGCCTTCACAGATACGCAGTATTTT.

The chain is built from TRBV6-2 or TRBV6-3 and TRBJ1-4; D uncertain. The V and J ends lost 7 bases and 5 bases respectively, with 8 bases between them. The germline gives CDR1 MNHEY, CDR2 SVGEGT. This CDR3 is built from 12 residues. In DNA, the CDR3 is TGTGCCAGCAAAGAGGGAAATGAAAAACTGTTTTTT. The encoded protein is CASKEGNEKLFF.

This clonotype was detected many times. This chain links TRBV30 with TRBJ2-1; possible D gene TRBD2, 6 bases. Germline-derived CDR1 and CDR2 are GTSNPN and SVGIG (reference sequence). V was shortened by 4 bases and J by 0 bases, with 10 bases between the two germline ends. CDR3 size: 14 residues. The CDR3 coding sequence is TGTGCCTGGAAGGACTACTTCTCCTACAATGAGCAGTTCTTC. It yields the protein CAWKDYFSYNEQFF.

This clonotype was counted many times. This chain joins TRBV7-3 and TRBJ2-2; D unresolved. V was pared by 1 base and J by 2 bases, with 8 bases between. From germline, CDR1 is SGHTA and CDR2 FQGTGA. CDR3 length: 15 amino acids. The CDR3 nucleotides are TGTGCCAGCAGCTTAAATGGCGGTAACACCGGGGAGCTGTTTTTT. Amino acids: CASSLNGGNTGELFF. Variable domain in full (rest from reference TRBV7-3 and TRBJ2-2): GAGVSQTPSNKVTEKGKYVELRCDPISGHTALYWYRQSLGQGPEFLIYFQGTGAADDSGLPNDRFFAVRPEGSVSTLKIQRTERGDSAVYLCASSLNGGNTGELFFGEGSRLTVL.

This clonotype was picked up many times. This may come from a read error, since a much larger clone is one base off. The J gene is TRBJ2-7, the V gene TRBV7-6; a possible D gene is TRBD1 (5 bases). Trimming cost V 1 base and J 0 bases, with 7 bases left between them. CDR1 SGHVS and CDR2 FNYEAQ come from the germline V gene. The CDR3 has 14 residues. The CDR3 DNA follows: TGTGCCAGCAGCTTAGAACAGGTCTCCTACGAGCAGTACTTC. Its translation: CASSLEQVSYEQYF.

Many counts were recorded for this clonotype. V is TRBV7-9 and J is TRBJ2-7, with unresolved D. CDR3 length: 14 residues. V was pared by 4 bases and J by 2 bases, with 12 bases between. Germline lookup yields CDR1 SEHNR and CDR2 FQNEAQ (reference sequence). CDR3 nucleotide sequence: TGTGCCAGCAGCTCATCAAGGGATCCCTACGAGCAGTACTTC. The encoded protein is CASSSSRDPYEQYF. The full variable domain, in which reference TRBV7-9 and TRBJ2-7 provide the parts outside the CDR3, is DTGVSQNPRHKITKRGQNVTFRCDPISEHNRLYWYRQTLGQGPEFLTYFQNEAQLEKSRLLSDRFSAERPKGSFSTLEIQRTEQGDSAMYLCASSSSRDPYEQYFGPGTRLTVT.

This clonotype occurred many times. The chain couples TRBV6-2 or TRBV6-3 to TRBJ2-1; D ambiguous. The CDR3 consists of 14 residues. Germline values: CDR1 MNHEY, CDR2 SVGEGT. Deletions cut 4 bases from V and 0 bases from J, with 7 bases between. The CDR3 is CASSSSPSYNEQFF. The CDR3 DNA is TGTGCCAGCAGTTCCAGCCCCTCCTACAATGAGCAGTTCTTC.

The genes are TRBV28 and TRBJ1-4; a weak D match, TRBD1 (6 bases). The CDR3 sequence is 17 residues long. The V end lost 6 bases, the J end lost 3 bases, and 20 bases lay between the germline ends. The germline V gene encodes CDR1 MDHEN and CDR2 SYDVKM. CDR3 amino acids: CASSHGQPPRPNEKLFF. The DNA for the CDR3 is TGTGCCAGCAGCCATGGACAGCCCCCTCGGCCTAATGAAAAACTGTTTTTT.